This T cell receptor (beta chain) came from a study of T-cell reconstitution after alpha-beta-depleted transplantation in children. General study findings and limits: Elevated TCRbeta diversity at day 60 was traced, in some patients, to surviving recipient T cells and thymic progenitors. Several hundred graft clones that had expanded were reportedly the source of alpha-beta T cells about two months after transplant.

The CDR3 covers 13 residues. Trimming removed 6 bases from V and 5 bases from J, with 14 bases in between. Worth noting for this clonotype: Antigen unknown.

Unique molecular identifiers featured in how the TCRbeta library was prepared. TCRdb re-analysed the PCR reads in MiXCR, keeping a single row per CDR3 protein. The table has about 400,000 distinct CDR3 sequences, about a sixth seen once. V and J are TRBV12-3 or TRBV12-4 and TRBJ2-7, with a weak D call TRBD1 (5 bases). Sequencing used PBMCs, mostly from graft donor cells, obtained 360 days after TCRalphabeta/CD19-depleted stem cell transplant. This clonotype was obtained from a boy younger than two who had a stem cell transplant for Wiskott-Aldrich syndrome, so the T cells may come from the graft donor. The DNA for the CDR3 is TGTGCCAGCAGGCAGGGAAGTCGCCACGAGCAGTACTTC. It encodes CASRQGSRHEQYF.